This T cell receptor beta chain originates from a study of blood T cell repertoires in COVID-19. TCRdb keeps only in-frame clones here, not all; method: immunoSEQ multiplex PCR. Among some 40,000 clones, roughly 90% were seen once, and the ten largest hold approximately 2%. The CDR3 spans 13 residues. V shed 7 bases and J 6 bases; nucleotides not matched to a gene: 8. Germline CDR1 is ENHRY and CDR2 is SYGVKD. The sequenced material came from peripheral blood. The rearrangement uses TRBV10-3 and TRBJ1-1, with 7 positions matching TRBD1. The sequence derives from a human donor in a cohort sampled during active COVID-19. CDR3 region: CAIKDDRVPEAFF. CDR3 sequence (DNA): TGTGCCATCAAGGATGACAGGGTCCCTGAAGCTTTCTTT.